The rows below give T cell receptor beta chains drawn from one sample of a study of molecular identifiers for immune sequencing clone quantification. TCRdb analysed the PCR reads with MiXCR anew, one entry per CDR3 protein. The sample lists just under 650,000 distinct CDR3 sequences; roughly 21% were seen once. Sequenced sample: naive CD8+ T cells from blood, with Jurkat cell RNA spiked in. The receptors originated from a human donor in good health. Some libraries in this study had Jurkat cell RNA spiked in. Each CDR3 is given with its conserved first and last residue. The D gene is left open where the match is weak. Some rows have no size entry. The others give once, few or many, or a class for an expanded clone.

TRBV6-5	TRBD2	many	TRBJ2-3	TGTGCCAGCAGTTACGGGTTTAGCGGGGGGGCAGATACGCAGTATTTT	CASSYGFSGGADTQYF
TRBV5-6	TRBD2	NA	TRBJ2-1	TGTGCCAGCAGCTTGGCTAGCGGGAGGAGCTCCTACAATGAGCAGTTCTTC	CASSLASGRSSYNEQFF
TRBV4-1	TRBD2	NA	TRBJ2-1	TGCGCCAGCAGCCCCCAGCGGGAGCACAATGAGCAGTTCTTC	CASSPQREHNEQFF
TRBV7-8	NA	NA	TRBJ2-7	TGTGCCAGCAGCTTATTTTCCGGTAGGAACTACGAGCAGTACTTC	CASSLFSGRNYEQYF
TRBV19	NA	many	TRBJ1-6	TGTGCCAGTAGTGCCTCCCGTGGGGCTCAGTCACCCCTCCACTTT	CASSASRGAQSPLHF
TRBV11-2	TRBD1	many	TRBJ1-3	TGTGCCAGCAGACAGACAGGGGATGGAAACACCATATATTTT	CASRQTGDGNTIYF
TRBV28	NA	NA	TRBJ2-7	TGTGCCAGCAGTCATCGGTCTAAGGAGCAGTACTTC	CASSHRSKEQYF
TRBV12-3/TRBV12-4	NA	NA	TRBJ1-3	TGTGCCAGCAGTTTATATTCCGAGCCTGGAAACACCATATATTTT	CASSLYSEPGNTIYF
TRBV20-1	TRBD1	many	TRBJ1-3	TGCAGTGCTAGGGACAGGGAAACTTACTCTGGAAACACCATATATTTT	CSARDRETYSGNTIYF
TRBV20-1	NA	many	TRBJ2-7	TGCAGTGCTAGAGAGGGCAGCTCCTACGAGCAGTACTTC	CSAREGSSYEQYF
TRBV20-1	TRBD2	NA	TRBJ2-7	TGCAGTGCTAGGCATGCTAGCGGGAGCTCCTACGAGCAGTACTTC	CSARHASGSSYEQYF
TRBV4-3	NA	many	TRBJ1-1	TGCGCCAGCAGCCAAGATCGTTTCGGCAGGGGTAATGAAGCTTTCTTT	CASSQDRFGRGNEAFF
TRBV12-3/TRBV12-4	NA	NA	TRBJ1-3	TGTGCCAGCACCAGCCATCCGACAGGCTCTGGAAACACCATATATTTT	CASTSHPTGSGNTIYF
TRBV7-2	TRBD2	NA	TRBJ2-2	TGTGCCAGCAGCCTGACTAGCGGGGGGTTGAACACCGGGGAGCTGTTTTTT	CASSLTSGGLNTGELFF
TRBV6-5	TRBD2	NA	TRBJ2-1	TGTGCCAGCAGTTACCCCGGGACTAGCGGTTACAATGAGCAGTTCTTC	CASSYPGTSGYNEQFF
TRBV20-1	NA	many	TRBJ2-1	TGCAGTGCTAGAATTCAAGCCCGGGCGGGACCTCTATACAATGAGCAGTTCTTC	CSARIQARAGPLYNEQFF
TRBV27	NA	many	TRBJ2-7	TGTGCCAGCAGTTTACTCGGCCGGGTGTACGAGCAGTACTTC	CASSLLGRVYEQYF
TRBV20-1	NA	NA	TRBJ2-7	TGCAGTGCTAGAATCACAGACTCCTACGAGCAGTACTTC	CSARITDSYEQYF
TRBV9	NA	few	TRBJ2-2	TGTGCCAGCAGCTCACCCGTAATCGGTTCGAACACCGGGGAGCTGTTTTTT	CASSSPVIGSNTGELFF
TRBV27	NA	many	TRBJ2-7	TGTGCCAGCCGAATACACTCCTACGAGCAGTACTTC	CASRIHSYEQYF
TRBV13	TRBD1	many	TRBJ2-5	TGTGCCAGCAGCGTGGGACAGGGGGAGACCCAGTACTTC	CASSVGQGETQYF
TRBV4-1	NA	few	TRBJ2-2	TGCGCCAGCGGCCAAGATTCGATTAGGGGTCGGACCGGGGAGCTGTTTTTT	CASGQDSIRGRTGELFF
TRBV20-1	NA	many	TRBJ2-7	TGCAGTGCTCTGCTAGGACTTGGGGGTTACGAGCAGTACTTC	CSALLGLGGYEQYF
TRBV28	TRBD1	many	TRBJ2-2	TGTGCCAGCAGTTCGGGACAGGTCTTGATCACCGGGGAGCTGTTTTTT	CASSSGQVLITGELFF
TRBV12-3/TRBV12-4	NA	many	TRBJ2-7	TGTGCCAGCAGTTTTAGCCACGGATCCTACGAGCAGTACTTC	CASSFSHGSYEQYF
TRBV4-3	NA	many	TRBJ1-1	TGCGCCAGCAGCCACGGCGGCGGATTTATGAACACTGAAGCTTTCTTT	CASSHGGGFMNTEAFF
TRBV2	TRBD1	NA	TRBJ2-1	TGTGCCACCTTGGACAGGGTCGGCAGTGAGCAGTTCTTC	CATLDRVGSEQFF